This T cell receptor beta chain appears in the sequencing data of a study of blood T cell repertoires in COVID-19. This clone showed up many times. V lost 0 bases and J lost 4; bases outside the gene matches: 7. The CDR3 has 16 residues. Per germline, CDR1 SGDLS and CDR2 YYNGEE. The data were produced by immunoSEQ multiplex PCR, yet TCRdb's version contains in-frame clones alone and is incomplete. Of 120,000 or so clones in the sample, 55% to 75% were seen once. The TCR comes from a human donor with acute or convalescent COVID-19. The donor label of this sample is uncertain. Sequencing was carried out using peripheral blood. The V and J genes are TRBV9 and TRBJ2-1; 7 nucleotides match TRBD2. The CDR3: CASSVEGVAGYNEQFF. The CDR3 DNA reads as TGTGCCAGCAGCGTAGAGGGAGTAGCGGGTTACAATGAGCAGTTCTTC.